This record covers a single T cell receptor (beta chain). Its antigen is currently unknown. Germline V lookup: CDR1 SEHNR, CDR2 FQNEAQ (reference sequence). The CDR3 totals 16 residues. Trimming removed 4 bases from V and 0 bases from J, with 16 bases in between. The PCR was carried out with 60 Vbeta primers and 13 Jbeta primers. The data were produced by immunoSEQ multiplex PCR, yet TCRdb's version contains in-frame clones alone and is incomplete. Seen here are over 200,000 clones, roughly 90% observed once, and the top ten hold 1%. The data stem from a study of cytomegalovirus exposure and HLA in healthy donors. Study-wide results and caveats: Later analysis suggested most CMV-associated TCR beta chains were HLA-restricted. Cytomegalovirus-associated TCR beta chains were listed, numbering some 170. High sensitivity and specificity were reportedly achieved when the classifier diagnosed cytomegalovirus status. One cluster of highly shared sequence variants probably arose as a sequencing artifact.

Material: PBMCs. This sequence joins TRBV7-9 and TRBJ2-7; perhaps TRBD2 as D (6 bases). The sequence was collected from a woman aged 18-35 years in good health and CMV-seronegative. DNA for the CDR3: TGTGCCAGCAGCTCCGGGGGAGTCCCGCTCTCCTACGAGCAGTACTTC. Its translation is CASSSGGVPLSYEQYF.